The 9 T cell receptor beta chains below were found in one sample sequenced in a study of early T cells in non-severe SARS-CoV-2 infection. One entry per CDR3 protein results from TCRdb running MiXCR on the 5' RACE reads. The sample yields about 52,000 distinct CDR3 sequences, approximately 11% seen once. The source material was whole blood. All receptors derive from an adult who was a healthcare worker with PCR-confirmed SARS-CoV-2 infection or an uninfected control (not recorded which).

By frequency in the sample, this clonotype is medium-sized. The chain couples TRBV2 to TRBJ2-1; 8 nucleotides agree with TRBD2. The germline gives CDR1 SNHLY, CDR2 FYNNEI. V lost 6 bases to trimming and J lost 2 bases; unmatched junction nucleotides: 0. The CDR3 runs to 13 residues. CDR3: CASSGGAYNEQFF. The CDR3, as DNA: TGTGCCAGCAGCGGGGGGGCCTACAATGAGCAGTTCTTC.

The chain has TRBV5-1 and TRBJ2-2, with no clear D. Trimming took off 1 base at V and 4 bases at J, with 5 bases between the two ends. Germline V gene sequence: CDR1 SGHRS, CDR2 YFSETQ. This CDR3 contains 13 residues. The DNA of the CDR3 is TGCGCCAGCAGCTTGAGCATCACCGGGGAGCTGTTTTTT. This codes for CASSLSITGELFF.

This clonotype was picked up many times. The V and J genes are TRBV7-9 and TRBJ1-5; no clear D gene. The CDR3 is made up of 13 amino acids. The V and J ends lost 5 bases and 5 bases respectively, with 10 bases between them. CDR1 is SEHNR and CDR2 is FQNEAQ in the germline V gene (reference sequence). This chain's CDR3 is CASSRSGDQPQHF. The CDR3, as DNA: TGTGCCAGCAGCCGCAGTGGCGATCAGCCCCAGCATTTT.

This clonotype was picked up many times. The chain carries TRBV7-9 and TRBJ2-7; D possibly corresponds to TRBD2 (5 bases). The CDR3 is made up of 17 amino acids. In germline, CDR1 is SEHNR, CDR2 FQNEAQ (reference sequence). V lost 5 bases to trimming and J lost 0 bases, with 20 bases between them. DNA for the CDR3: TGTGCCAGCAGCCACAACGGGGTGGGATTCACCTCCTACGAGCAGTACTTC. This sequence encodes CASSHNGVGFTSYEQYF.

This clonotype has ten or more counts. J is TRBJ1-6 and V is TRBV30; 9 positions agree with TRBD1. J lost 13 bases, V lost 1 base, and 5 bases had no gene match. The CDR3 sequence is 13 residues long. CDR1 is GTSNPN and CDR2 is SVGIG in the germline V gene (reference sequence). CDR3 in amino acids: CAWSDGQGLPLHF. CDR3 DNA: TGTGCCTGGAGTGATGGACAGGGGCTCCCCCTCCACTTT.

The chain recombines TRBV9 with TRBJ2-5; D remains ambiguous. Trimming pared 3 bases from V and 1 base from J, leaving 7 bases between. This CDR3 region has 13 residues. Germline-derived CDR1 and CDR2 are SGDLS and YYNGEE. CDR3 DNA: TGTGCCAGCAGCGGGAACCCCCAAGAGACCCAGTACTTC. Its translation is CASSGNPQETQYF.

This clonotype has ten or more counts. The chain has TRBV12-3 or TRBV12-4 and TRBJ2-2; D is unclear. The length of the CDR3 is 15 residues. Trimming left V 0 bases short and J 5 bases short, with 10 bases between. The CDR3 region is CASSLAGIKTGELFF. For the CDR3, the DNA is TGTGCCAGCAGTTTAGCAGGGATTAAGACCGGGGAGCTGTTTTTT.

This clonotype was seen more than once but under ten times. J is TRBJ2-1 and V is TRBV10-3; 7 bases map to TRBD2. The CDR3 loop spans 17 amino acids. Germline CDR1 ENHRY, CDR2 SYGVKD. V trimming: 5 bases; J trimming: 8 bases; junction bases outside the gene matches: 18. The CDR3 DNA reads as TGTGCCATCAGTATACTCCTAGCGGCGGGATTGGAGGATGAGCAGTTCTTC. Translated: CAISILLAAGLEDEQFF.

There are many counts of this clonotype. The chain has TRBV15 and TRBJ1-2; 7 bases map to TRBD1. Losses at the gene ends were 3 bases for V and 6 bases for J; bases not matched to a gene: 16. This CDR3 has 17 residues. Germline V gene data show CDR1 as LNHNV and CDR2 as YYDKDF (reference sequence). The CDR3: CATSSRPGQRLYDGYTF. CDR3 bases: TGTGCCACCAGCAGTCGACCGGGACAGAGACTCTATGATGGCTACACCTTC.